Below, 10 T cell receptor beta chains from the same sample are listed, as sequenced in a study of T cell responses to AZD1222 COVID-19 vaccine. TCRdb's table, derived via immunoSEQ multiplex PCR, lists solely in-frame clones and lacks some. This sample has tens of thousands of clones, with about 87% found just once. The source was peripheral blood, collected on day 0 of AZD1222 vaccination. Receptors originate from an adult in good health.

This clone was recorded only once. The chain carries TRBV27 and TRBJ2-2, with D unresolved. Germline CDR1 MNHEY, CDR2 SMNVEV (reference sequence). Trimming left V 2 bases short and J 4 bases short, with 5 bases between. The CDR3 sequence is 13 residues long. CDR3 residues: CASSLGITGELFF. In nucleotides, the CDR3 is TGTGCCAGCAGTTTAGGCATCACCGGGGAGCTGTTTTTT.

This clone appeared a single time. This sequence joins TRBV15 and TRBJ2-3; 11 bases are a match to TRBD2. The CDR3 runs 18 residues. Per the germline V gene, CDR1 is LNHNV and CDR2 is YYDKDF (reference sequence). The trim removed 1 base at V and 0 bases at J, leaving 6 bases unmatched. In nucleotides, the CDR3 is TGTGCCACCAGCAGAGGAGAGACTAGCGGGGTTAGCACAGATACGCAGTATTTT. This translates into CATSRGETSGVSTDTQYF.

V usage is TRBV6-4 and J usage is TRBJ1-2; 8 nucleotides line up with TRBD1. CDR1 is MRHNA, CDR2 SNTAGT, per germline. V lost 8 bases and J lost 3; bases outside the gene matches: 8. The CDR3 is 14 residues long. The CDR3 here is CASRGQGSDYGYTF. CDR3 DNA sequence: TGTGCCAGCCGAGGACAGGGTTCAGACTATGGCTACACCTTC.

The rearrangement joins TRBV2 to TRBJ2-3; perhaps D is TRBD1 or TRBD2 (5 bases each). CDR1 and CDR2 (germline): SNHLY, FYNNEI. This CDR3 spans 14 amino acids. V gave up 8 bases and J gave up 2 bases, with 14 bases separating them. CDR3 DNA sequence: TGTGCCAGCTCTCCCGGGGCTGTCACAGATACGCAGTATTTT. Translation gives CASSPGAVTDTQYF.

The rearrangement joins TRBV10-1 to TRBJ2-7; 7 nucleotides align to TRBD1. Trimming removed 5 bases from V and 5 bases from J; junction bases left unmatched: 3. Germline V CDR1 and CDR2: WNHNN, SYGVQD (reference sequence). This CDR3 comprises 12 residues. The CDR3 region has the DNA TGCGCCAGCAGTTCCGACAGGGACGAGCAGTACTTC. Translated: CASSSDRDEQYF.

The chain joins TRBV5-1 to TRBJ1-1, with 7 bases that match TRBD1. The CDR3 totals 15 residues. In germline, CDR1 is SGHRS, CDR2 YFSETQ. V lost 2 bases to trimming and J lost 0 bases; unmatched junction nucleotides: 4. The CDR3 DNA sequence: TGCGCCAGCAGCTTCACCACAGGGGTGAACACTGAAGCTTTCTTT. Amino acids: CASSFTTGVNTEAFF.

The chain joins TRBV9 to TRBJ2-1; 12 nucleotides match TRBD1. Germline V CDR1 and CDR2: SGDLS, YYNGEE. The CDR3 length is 16 residues. J gave up 6 bases and V 0 bases, and 4 bases lay outside the gene matches. CDR3 loop: CASSVAGQGAFNEQFF. The CDR3, as DNA: TGTGCCAGCAGCGTAGCGGGACAGGGGGCGTTCAATGAGCAGTTCTTC.

V gene TRBV6-1 combines with J gene TRBJ1-4; maybe TRBD1 (5 bases). The CDR3 has 14 residues. Germline CDR1 reads MNHNS; CDR2 reads SASEGT. V was shortened by 1 base and J by 8 bases, with 11 bases between the two germline ends. DNA for the CDR3: TGTGCCAGCAGTGAAGGGCAGGGAGGCGAAAAACTGTTTTTT. It codes for CASSEGQGGEKLFF.

V is TRBV6-5 and J is TRBJ2-3, with TRBD1 matching over 9 bases. Germline loops: CDR1 MNHEY, CDR2 SVGAGI. The V segment lost 2 bases and the J segment 3 bases; nucleotides outside the gene matches: 6. This CDR3 region has 16 residues. The CDR3 nucleotides read TGTGCCAGCAGTTACGCAGGACAGGGGAGGACAGATACGCAGTATTTT. This sequence encodes CASSYAGQGRTDTQYF.

This rearrangement joins TRBV7-9 to TRBJ2-2; 7 bases line up with TRBD2. The germline V gene encodes CDR1 SEHNR and CDR2 FQNEAQ (reference sequence). The ends lost 5 bases at V and 5 bases at J; junction bases unmatched: 14. CDR3 length equals 17 residues. CDR3 in DNA: TGTGCCAGCAGCACTACTCTCAGAGCGGGGTCAACCGGGGAGCTGTTTTTT. This gives the protein CASSTTLRAGSTGELFF. The variable domain in full, completed from reference TRBV7-9 and TRBJ2-2, reads DTGVSQNPRHKITKRGQNVTFRCDPISEHNRLYWYRQTLGQGPEFLTYFQNEAQLEKSRLLSDRFSAERPKGSFSTLEIQRTEQGDSAMYLCASSTTLRAGSTGELFFGEGSRLTVL.